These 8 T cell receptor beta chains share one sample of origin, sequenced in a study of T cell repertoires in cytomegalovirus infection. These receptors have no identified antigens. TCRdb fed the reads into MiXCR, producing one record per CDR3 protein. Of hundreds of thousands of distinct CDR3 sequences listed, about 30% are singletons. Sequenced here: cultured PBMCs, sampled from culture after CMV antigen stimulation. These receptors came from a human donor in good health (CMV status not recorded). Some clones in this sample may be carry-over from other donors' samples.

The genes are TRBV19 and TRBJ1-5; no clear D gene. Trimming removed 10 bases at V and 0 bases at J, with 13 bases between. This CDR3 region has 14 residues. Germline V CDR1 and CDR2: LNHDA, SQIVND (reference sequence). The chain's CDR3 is CATGYDYSNQPQHF. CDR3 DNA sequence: TGTGCCACCGGATACGATTATAGCAATCAGCCCCAGCATTTT. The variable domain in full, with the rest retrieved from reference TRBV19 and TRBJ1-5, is DGGITQSPKYLFRKEGQNVTLSCEQNLNHDAMYWYRQDPGQGLRLIYYSQIVNDFQKGDIAEGYSVSREKKESFPLTVTSAQKNPTAFYLCATGYDYSNQPQHFGDGTRLSIL.

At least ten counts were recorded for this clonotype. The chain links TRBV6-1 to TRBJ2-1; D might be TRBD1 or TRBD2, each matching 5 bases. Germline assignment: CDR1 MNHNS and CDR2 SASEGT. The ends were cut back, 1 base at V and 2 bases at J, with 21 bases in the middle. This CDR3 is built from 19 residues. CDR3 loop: CASSEGGLLRAFTYNEQFF. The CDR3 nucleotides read TGTGCCAGCAGTGAAGGGGGGTTGTTAAGGGCCTTTACCTACAATGAGCAGTTCTTC.

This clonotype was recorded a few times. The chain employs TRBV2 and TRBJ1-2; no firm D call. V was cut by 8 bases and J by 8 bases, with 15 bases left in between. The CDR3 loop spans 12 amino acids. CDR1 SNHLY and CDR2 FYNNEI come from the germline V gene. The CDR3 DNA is TGTGCCAGCGAAGTGGCGGGTGAAGGCTACACCTTC. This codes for CASEVAGEGYTF.

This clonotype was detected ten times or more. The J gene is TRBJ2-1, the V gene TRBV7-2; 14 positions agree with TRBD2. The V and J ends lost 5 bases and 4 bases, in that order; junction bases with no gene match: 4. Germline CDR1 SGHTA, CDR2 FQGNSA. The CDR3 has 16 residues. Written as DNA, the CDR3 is TGTGCCAGCAGCCAAGGACTAGCGGGAGGTTACAATGAGCAGTTCTTC. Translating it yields CASSQGLAGGYNEQFF.

The CDR3 coding sequence is TGTGCCAGCATCAGGTCAGCGGGGGATGAGCAGTTCTTC. The encoded protein is CASIRSAGDEQFF. The V and J genes are TRBV2 and TRBJ2-1; 8 bases map to TRBD2. The J segment lost 8 bases and the V segment lost 7 bases, leaving 7 bases of the junction unmatched. The CDR3 is made up of 13 amino acids. Germline CDR1 and CDR2: SNHLY and FYNNEI. The variable domain in full, completed from reference TRBV2 and TRBJ2-1, reads EPEVTQTPSHQVTQMGQEVILRCVPISNHLYFYWYRQILGQKVEFLVSFYNNEISEKSEIFDDQFSVERPDGSNFTLKIRSTKLEDSAMYFCASIRSAGDEQFFGPGTRLTVL.

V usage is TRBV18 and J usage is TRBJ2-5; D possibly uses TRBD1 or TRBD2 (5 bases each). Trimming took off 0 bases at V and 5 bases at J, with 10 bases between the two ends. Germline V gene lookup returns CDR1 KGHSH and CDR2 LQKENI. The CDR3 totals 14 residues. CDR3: CASSPPGVSETQYF. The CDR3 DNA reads TGTGCCAGCTCACCACCGGGGGTATCGGAGACCCAGTACTTC.

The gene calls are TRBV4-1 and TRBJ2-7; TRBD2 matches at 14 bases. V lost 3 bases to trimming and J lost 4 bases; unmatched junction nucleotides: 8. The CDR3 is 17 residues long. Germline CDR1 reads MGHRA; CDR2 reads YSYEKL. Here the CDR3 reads CASSQIGTSGRTYEQYF. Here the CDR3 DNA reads TGCGCCAGCAGCCAGATCGGGACTAGCGGGAGAACGTACGAGCAGTACTTC.

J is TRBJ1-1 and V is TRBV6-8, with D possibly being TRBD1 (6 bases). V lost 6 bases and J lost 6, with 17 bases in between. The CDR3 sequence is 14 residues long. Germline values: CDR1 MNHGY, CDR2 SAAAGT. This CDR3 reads CASRYTGSRAEAFF. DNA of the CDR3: TGTGCCAGCAGATACACAGGGAGTAGGGCTGAAGCTTTCTTT.